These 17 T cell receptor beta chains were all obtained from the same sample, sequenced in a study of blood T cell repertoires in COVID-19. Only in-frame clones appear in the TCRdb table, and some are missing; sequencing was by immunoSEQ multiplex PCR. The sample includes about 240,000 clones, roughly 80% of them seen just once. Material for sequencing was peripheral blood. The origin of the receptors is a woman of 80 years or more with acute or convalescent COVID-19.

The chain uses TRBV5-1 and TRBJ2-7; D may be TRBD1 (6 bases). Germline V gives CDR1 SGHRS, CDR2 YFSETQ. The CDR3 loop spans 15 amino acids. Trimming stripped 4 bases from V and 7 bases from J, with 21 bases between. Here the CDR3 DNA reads TGCGCCAGCAGCCTCGACAGGAACCCACTGCGGGAGCAGTACTTC. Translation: CASSLDRNPLREQYF.

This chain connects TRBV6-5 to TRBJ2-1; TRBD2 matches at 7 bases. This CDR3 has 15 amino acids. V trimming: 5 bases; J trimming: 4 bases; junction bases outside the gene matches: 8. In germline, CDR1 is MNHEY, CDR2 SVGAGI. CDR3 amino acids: CASSPPGGGYNEQFF. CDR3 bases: TGTGCCAGCAGTCCCCCGGGGGGTGGGTACAATGAGCAGTTCTTC.

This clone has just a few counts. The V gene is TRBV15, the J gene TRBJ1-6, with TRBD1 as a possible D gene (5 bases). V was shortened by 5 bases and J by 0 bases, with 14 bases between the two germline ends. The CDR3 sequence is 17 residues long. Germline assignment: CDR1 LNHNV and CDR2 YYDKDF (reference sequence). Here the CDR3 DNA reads TGTGCCACCAGCGCCGGGGGGGGAAGCTCCTATAATTCACCCCTCCACTTT. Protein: CATSAGGGSSYNSPLHF. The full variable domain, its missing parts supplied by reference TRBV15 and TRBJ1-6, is DAMVIQNPRYQVTQFGKPVTLSCSQTLNHNVMYWYQQKSSQAPKLLFHYYDKDFNNEADTPDNFQSRRPNTSFCFLDIRSPGLGDTAMYLCATSAGGGSSYNSPLHFGNGTRLTVT.

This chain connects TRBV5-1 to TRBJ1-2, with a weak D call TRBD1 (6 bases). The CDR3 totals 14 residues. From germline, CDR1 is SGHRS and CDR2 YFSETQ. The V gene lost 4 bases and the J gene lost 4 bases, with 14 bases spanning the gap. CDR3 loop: CASSPGTPVYGYTF. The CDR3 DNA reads TGCGCCAGCAGCCCCGGGACACCGGTCTATGGCTACACCTTC. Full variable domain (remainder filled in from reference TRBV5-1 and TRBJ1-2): KAGVTQTPRYLIKTRGQQVTLSCSPISGHRSVSWYQQTPGQGLQFLFEYFSETQRNKGNFPGRFSGRQFSNSRSEMNVSTLELGDSALYLCASSPGTPVYGYTFGSGTRLTVV.

CDR3 in amino acids: CSVDTGRGNTEAFF. The CDR3 DNA reads TGCAGCGTTGATACAGGGAGGGGAAACACTGAAGCTTTCTTT. The V gene is TRBV29-1, the J gene TRBJ1-1; tentative D call: TRBD1 (6 bases). This CDR3 is built from 14 residues. Germline V gene data show CDR1 as SQVTM and CDR2 as ANQGSEA. The V end was cut by 3 bases, the J end by 2 bases, with 13 bases between.

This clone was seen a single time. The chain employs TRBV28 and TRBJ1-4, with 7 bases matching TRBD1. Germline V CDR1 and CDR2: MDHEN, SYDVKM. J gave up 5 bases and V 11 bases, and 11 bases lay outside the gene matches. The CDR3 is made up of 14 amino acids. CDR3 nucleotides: TGTGCCTCAAAGGGGGCAGAGATGAATGAAAAACTGTTTTTT. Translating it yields CASKGAEMNEKLFF.

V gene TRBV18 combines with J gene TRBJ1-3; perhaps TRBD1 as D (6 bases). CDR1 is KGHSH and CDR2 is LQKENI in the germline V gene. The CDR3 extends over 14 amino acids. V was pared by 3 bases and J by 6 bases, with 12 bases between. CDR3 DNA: TGTGCCAGCTCACCCCAACAGGGCGCAAACACCATATATTTT. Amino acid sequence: CASSPQQGANTIYF.

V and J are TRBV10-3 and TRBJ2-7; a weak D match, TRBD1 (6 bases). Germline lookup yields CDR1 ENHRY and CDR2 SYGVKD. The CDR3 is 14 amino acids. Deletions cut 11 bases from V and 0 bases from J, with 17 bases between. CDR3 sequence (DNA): TGTGCCGCCGGGCGGACAGCAGGCTCCTACGAGCAGTACTTC. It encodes CAAGRTAGSYEQYF.

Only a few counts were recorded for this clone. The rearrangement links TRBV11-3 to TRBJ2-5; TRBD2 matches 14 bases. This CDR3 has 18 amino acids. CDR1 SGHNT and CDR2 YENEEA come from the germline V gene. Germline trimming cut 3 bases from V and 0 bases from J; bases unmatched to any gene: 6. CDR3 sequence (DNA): TGTGCCAGCAGCTTCGGACTAGCGGGGGGCCCTTACCAAGAGACCCAGTACTTC. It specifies CASSFGLAGGPYQETQYF.

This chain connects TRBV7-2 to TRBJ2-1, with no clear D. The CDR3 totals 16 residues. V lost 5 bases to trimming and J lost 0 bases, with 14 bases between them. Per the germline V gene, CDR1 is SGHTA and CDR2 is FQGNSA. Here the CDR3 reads CASSLVPPSSYNEQFF. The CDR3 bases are TGTGCCAGCAGCCTCGTTCCTCCGAGCTCCTACAATGAGCAGTTCTTC. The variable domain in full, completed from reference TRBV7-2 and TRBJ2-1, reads GAGVSQSPSNKVTEKGKDVELRCDPISGHTALYWYRQSLGQGLEFLIYFQGNSAPDKSGLPSDRFSAERTGGSVSTLTIQRTQQEDSAVYLCASSLVPPSSYNEQFFGPGTRLTVL.

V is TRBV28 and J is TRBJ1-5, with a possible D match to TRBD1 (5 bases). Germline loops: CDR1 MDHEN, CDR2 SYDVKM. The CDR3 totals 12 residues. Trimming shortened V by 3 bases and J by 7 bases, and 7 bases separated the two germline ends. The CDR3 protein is CASSFGAQPQHF. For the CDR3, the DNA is TGTGCCAGCAGTTTTGGGGCCCAGCCCCAGCATTTT.

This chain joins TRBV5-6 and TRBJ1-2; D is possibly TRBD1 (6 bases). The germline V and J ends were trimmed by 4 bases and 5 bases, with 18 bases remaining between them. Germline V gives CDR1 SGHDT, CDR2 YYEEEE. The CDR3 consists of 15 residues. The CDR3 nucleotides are TGTGCCAGCAGCCCCGGACCGTCCGGGACATATGGCTACACCTTC. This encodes CASSPGPSGTYGYTF.

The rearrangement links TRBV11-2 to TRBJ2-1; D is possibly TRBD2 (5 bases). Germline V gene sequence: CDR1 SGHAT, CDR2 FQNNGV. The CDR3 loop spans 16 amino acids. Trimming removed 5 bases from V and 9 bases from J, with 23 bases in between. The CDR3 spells CASSNLDGPLSGEQFF. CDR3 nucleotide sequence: TGTGCCAGCAGCAACTTGGACGGGCCCCTGAGCGGTGAGCAGTTCTTC.

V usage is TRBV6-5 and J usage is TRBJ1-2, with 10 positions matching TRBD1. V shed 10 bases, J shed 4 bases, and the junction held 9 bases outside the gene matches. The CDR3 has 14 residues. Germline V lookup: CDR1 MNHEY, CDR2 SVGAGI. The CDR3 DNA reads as TGTGCCACCTTGACAGGGGGCGTAATCTATGGCTACACCTTC. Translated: CATLTGGVIYGYTF.

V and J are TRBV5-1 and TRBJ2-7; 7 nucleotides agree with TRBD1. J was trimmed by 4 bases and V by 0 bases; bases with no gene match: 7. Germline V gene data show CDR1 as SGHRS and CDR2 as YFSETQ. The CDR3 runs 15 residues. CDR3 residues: CASSLAGQSWYEQYF. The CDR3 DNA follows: TGCGCCAGCAGCTTGGCGGGACAGTCGTGGTACGAGCAGTACTTC.

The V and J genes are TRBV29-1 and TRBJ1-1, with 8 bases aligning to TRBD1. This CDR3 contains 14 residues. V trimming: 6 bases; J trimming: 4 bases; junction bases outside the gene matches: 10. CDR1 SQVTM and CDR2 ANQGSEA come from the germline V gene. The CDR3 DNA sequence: TGCAGCGTAAACAGGGGGGCTGGAGGCACTGAAGCTTTCTTT. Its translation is CSVNRGAGGTEAFF.

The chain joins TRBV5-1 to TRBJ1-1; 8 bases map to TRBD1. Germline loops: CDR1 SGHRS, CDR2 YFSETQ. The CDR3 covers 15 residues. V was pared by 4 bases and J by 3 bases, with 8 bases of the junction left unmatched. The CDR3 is CASSPAGGKYTEAFF. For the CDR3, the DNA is TGCGCCAGCAGCCCAGCAGGGGGCAAGTACACTGAAGCTTTCTTT. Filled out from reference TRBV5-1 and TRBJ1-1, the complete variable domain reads KAGVTQTPRYLIKTRGQQVTLSCSPISGHRSVSWYQQTPGQGLQFLFEYFSETQRNKGNFPGRFSGRQFSNSRSEMNVSTLELGDSALYLCASSPAGGKYTEAFFGQGTRLTVV.